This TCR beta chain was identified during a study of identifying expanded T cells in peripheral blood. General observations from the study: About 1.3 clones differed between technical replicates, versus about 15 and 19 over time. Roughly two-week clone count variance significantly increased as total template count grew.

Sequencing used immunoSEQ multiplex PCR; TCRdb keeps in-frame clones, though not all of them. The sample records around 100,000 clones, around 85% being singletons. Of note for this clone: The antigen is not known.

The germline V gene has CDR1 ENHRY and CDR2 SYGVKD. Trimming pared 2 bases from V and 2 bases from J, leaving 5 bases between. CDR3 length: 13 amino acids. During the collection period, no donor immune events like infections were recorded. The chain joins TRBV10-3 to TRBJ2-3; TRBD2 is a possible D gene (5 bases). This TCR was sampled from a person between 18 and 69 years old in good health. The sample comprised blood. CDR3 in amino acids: CAISELATDTQYF. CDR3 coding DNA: TGTGCCATCAGTGAGCTAGCCACAGATACGCAGTATTTT.